This entry is about one T cell receptor (beta chain). Its antigen remains undetermined. One base away there is no much larger clone; base qualities are not given. The data originate from a study of human T cells and chemical hapten exposure listed by TCRdb under 2021. The study in broad terms: For sensitization, 2% DPC in acetone was applied to an approximately 2 cm by approximately 2 cm area of upper inner arm skin. Patch testing on the upper back used Finn chambers containing 0.01% DPC, with scoring done after 6 days according to International Contact Dermatitis Research Group standards. For TCR sequencing, blood came from some 31 alopecia patients at anywhere from one to four time points (pre-sensitization, 2, 6 and 24 weeks). Throughout the approximately 24-week study period, patients were also given weekly therapeutic DPC doses on the scalp. Blood samples were taken from patients before sensitization (week 0) and then at 2, 6 and about 24 weeks after DPC sensitization. The libraries were sequenced as a pool, and the TCR yield per sample differed mostly because of small variations in library volumes within the pool. The patient cohort, mostly female, included alopecia areata with under or over 50% scalp involvement, alopecia totalis and alopecia universalis. In alopecia patients, the study followed how the peripheral blood TCR repertoire changed in vivo over primary and secondary sensitization to diphenylcyclopropenone (DPC), a hapten.

Beyond this particular receptor, the publication reports: Patch test score correlated positively with the number of PT1 expanded TCRs, reaching significance at thresholds 8, 16 and 32 but not at 4. Repeated subsampling changed both the strength of the expansion versus patch-test correlation and the threshold at which the correlation became significant. All patients had alopecia, a presumed autoimmune disease, so their immune response might differ from that of healthy individuals. Significantly more large CDR3 similarity clusters were formed by expanded TCRs than by pre-sensitization or healthy control sets, consistent with antigen-driven responses. No change with DPC sensitization was found in the number of TCRs above 1 in 1000 frequency, and no evidence of global repertoire structure alterations was found.

V gives up 0 bases and J gives up 3 bases, and the segment between their germline ends measures 5 bases. Taken from the germline V gene, the CDR1 and CDR2 loops are MRHNA and SNTAGT. The CDR3 numbers 14 residues from cysteine through phenylalanine. Left in the record is the CDR3 DNA by itself, 42 bases read in frame from the first base. Library preparation used RACE. Sequencer: NextSeq 500. During library preparation, unique molecular identifiers were attached to individual cDNA molecules so that TCRs could be counted quantitatively and reproducibly. Each blood RNA sample was used to sequence both TCR alpha and TCR beta chains. The study's own analysis went as follows. A median of about 100,000 TCRs per sample was observed, with a range of about 23,224 to 750,000. The Decombinator software suite was used to annotate V, J and CDR3 in the TCR reads. For PS versus PT1 abundance plots, all samples were subsampled to the same number of TCRs (28,000). TCRs were defined as expanded if absent before sensitization and observed at least eight times at the 2-week time point. TCRdb handled the public reads itself, with Q25 trimming in fastp and clone calling in MiXCR, and kept productive beta chains. Every distinct CDR3 protein forms one entry, paired with its most common genes and DNA. The V and J calls follow TCRdb's processing rather than the paper's. The sample data list around 120,000 distinct CDR3 sequences, and roughly 13% of these were observed just once. About 0.85% of the sample belongs to the ten largest clones.

Read against the paper, the sample's time point label means: patch test 1, 2 weeks after DPC sensitization. This sample's treatment or condition label indicates: therapeutic diphenylcyclopropenone sensitization with weekly scalp DPC. At each patch-test visit, blood was drawn before the patch test was applied. Patients were considered eligible if aged 18 to 70, diagnosed with alopecia and deemed suitable for DPC therapy, and patients were excluded if pregnant. Unfractionated whole blood was collected in Tempus Blood RNA tubes, and total RNA was extracted from that blood. The chain is encoded by TRBV6-4 joined to TRBJ2-2; the D gene is unclear. The starting material was whole blood, obtained in connection with sensitization to the hapten diphenylcyclopropenone (DPC). The origin of this receptor is a man between 18 and 35 years old with alopecia areata. Some clones in this sample may be carry-over from other donors' samples. The nucleotide sequence reads TGTGCCAGCAGTGACTCGATGGACACCGGGGAGCTGTTTTTT. It translates as CASSDSMDTGELFF.